The T cell receptor (beta chain) under discussion was sequenced for a study of spatial heterogeneity in lung cancer. About the study: Detection consistently yielded more beta chains than alpha chains. An average of more than ten raw reads was observed per unique TCR and UMI combination. Study outcomes and limitations: Blood carried ubiquitous expanded tumor TCRs more at resection than follow-up.

Regarding time point: sample taken at primary tumor resection. Extraction of whole RNA from tumor, nontumor lung or frozen PBMC preceded unsorted sequencing. This clonotype has ten or more counts. Its specificity is unknown. Unique molecular identifiers tagged every individual TCR cDNA molecule. Using its own MiXCR run on the 5' RACE reads, TCRdb lists one record per CDR3 protein. Of tens of thousands of distinct CDR3 sequences in the sample, 4% to 6% were seen once. The clonotype originates from a female donor with early-stage non-small cell lung cancer. The material sequenced was PBMCs, taken at surgery.

CDR3 region: CASSPTGGGVVEQYF. The CDR3 coding sequence is TGTGCCAGCAGCCCAACGGGCGGGGGTGTGGTCGAGCAGTACTTC. This chain connects TRBV7-9 to TRBJ2-7; 7 bases map to TRBD2. V shed 5 bases, J shed 6 bases, and the junction held 13 bases outside the gene matches. CDR1 and CDR2 from the germline V gene are SEHNR and FQNEAQ (reference sequence). CDR3 length equals 15 residues.